The 12 T cell receptor beta chains below were found in one sample sequenced in a study of identifying expanded T cells in peripheral blood. TCRdb keeps only in-frame clones here, not all; method: immunoSEQ multiplex PCR. The sample has some 93,000 clones, roughly 90% seen once. The sequenced sample consisted of blood. The receptors come from a person aged 18-70 years in good health.

This chain links TRBV10-3 with TRBJ2-7; 7 positions agree with TRBD1. The CDR3 loop spans 13 amino acids. Germline CDR1 is ENHRY and CDR2 is SYGVKD. V dropped 11 bases and J dropped 0; count of bases not matched to a gene: 7. CDR3 coding DNA: TGTGCCTCTAATTGGGACAGCTCCTACGAGCAGTACTTC. Amino acids: CASNWDSSYEQYF.

This clone has only a few counts. This sample also contains other DNA sequences that code for the same CDR3. This rearrangement joins TRBV5-1 to TRBJ1-1; TRBD1 might be the D (5 bases). This CDR3 is 15 amino acids long. Germline CDR1 SGHRS, CDR2 YFSETQ. Trimming took off 0 bases at V and 2 bases at J, with 11 bases between the two ends. CDR3 sequence reads: CASSLGGTGNTEAFF. Here the CDR3 DNA reads TGCGCCAGCAGCTTGGGCGGGACGGGTAACACTGAAGCTTTCTTT.

The chain recombines TRBV5-4 with TRBJ2-5, with unresolved D. In germline, CDR1 is SGHNT, CDR2 YYREEE (reference sequence). V was shortened by 7 bases and J by 1 base, with 14 bases between the two germline ends. This CDR3 has 14 residues. The CDR3 sequence is CASADRRAQETQYF. CDR3 coding DNA: TGTGCCAGCGCCGATAGACGGGCCCAAGAGACCCAGTACTTC. Based on the CDR3 plus reference TRBV5-4 and TRBJ2-5, the full variable domain is ETGVTQSPTHLIKTRGQQVTLRCSSQSGHNTVSWYQQALGQGPQFIFQYYREEENGRGNFPPRFSGLQFPNYSSELNVNALELDDSALYLCASADRRAQETQYFGPGTRLLVL.

The genes are TRBV27 and TRBJ1-6, with no clear D. Between the trimmed V and J ends, which lost 3 bases and 10 bases, there was a span of 16 bases. This CDR3 is 15 amino acids long. Looked up from germline, CDR1 is MNHEY and CDR2 is SMNVEV (reference sequence). In DNA form, the CDR3 reads TGTGCCAGCAGTTTGACTGGGGAGGGAGGGTCACCCCTCCACTTT. Protein sequence: CASSLTGEGGSPLHF.

The gene calls are TRBV6-6 and TRBJ1-1, with TRBD1 identical over 11 bases. Germline V gene data show CDR1 as MNHNY and CDR2 as SVGAGI (reference sequence). The CDR3 spans 14 residues. The J segment lost 9 bases and the V segment lost 5 bases, leaving 8 bases of the junction unmatched. This CDR3 is CASSPGQGAEKAFF. In nucleotides, the CDR3 is TGTGCCAGCAGTCCCGGACAGGGGGCAGAAAAAGCTTTCTTT.

The rearrangement uses TRBV9 and TRBJ1-3; D unresolved. The CDR3 runs to 15 residues. Deletions cut 2 bases from V and 0 bases from J, with 9 bases between. Germline V gene sequence: CDR1 SGDLS, CDR2 YYNGEE. DNA of the CDR3: TGTGCCAGCAGCGTTCTCAGCGGCTCTGGAAACACCATATATTTT. This gives the protein CASSVLSGSGNTIYF. Complete variable domain (other parts from reference TRBV9 and TRBJ1-3): DSGVTQTPKHLITATGQRVTLRCSPRSGDLSVYWYQQSLDQGLQFLIQYYNGEERAKGNILERFSAQQFPDLHSELNLSSLELGDSALYFCASSVLSGSGNTIYFGEGSWLTVV.

This sequence joins TRBV4-3 and TRBJ1-3, with D possibly TRBD1 on 5 matching bases. V was trimmed by 0 bases and J by 0 bases, leaving 12 bases between them. The CDR3 is 17 residues long. CDR1 is LGHNA and CDR2 is YSLEER in the germline V gene. The CDR3 DNA sequence: TGCGCCAGCAGCCAAGACTACCCGGGGCTCTCTGGAAACACCATATATTTT. This translates into CASSQDYPGLSGNTIYF.

The chain combines TRBV6-1 with TRBJ2-2, with TRBD2 as a possible D gene (6 bases). Germline lookup yields CDR1 MNHNS and CDR2 SASEGT. The ends were cut back, 5 bases at V and 4 bases at J, with 14 bases in the middle. This CDR3 has 15 amino acids. CDR3 sequence reads: CASSSGVPSTGELFF. The CDR3 DNA reads TGTGCCAGCAGTTCGGGGGTCCCGAGCACCGGGGAGCTGTTTTTT.

V usage is TRBV19 and J usage is TRBJ2-3; D is perhaps TRBD1 (6 bases). Germline CDR1 and CDR2: LNHDA and SQIVND (reference sequence). Trimming cost V 6 bases and J 2 bases, with 18 bases left between them. The CDR3 totals 16 residues. This chain's CDR3 is CASRGSGTRNTDTQYF. Here the CDR3 DNA reads TGTGCCAGTAGGGGATCCGGGACACGCAACACAGATACGCAGTATTTT.

This chain uses TRBV30 with TRBJ2-7; 9 bases fit TRBD1. Germline CDR1 reads GTSNPN; CDR2 reads SVGIG (reference sequence). This CDR3 spans 14 amino acids. The V gene end was trimmed by 2 bases and the J gene end by 6 bases; junction bases not matched to a gene: 8. The CDR3 sequence is CAWSLYGQGFEQYF. The CDR3 DNA sequence: TGTGCCTGGAGTCTATACGGACAGGGGTTCGAGCAGTACTTC.

The sample holds one count of this clone. The chain joins TRBV5-1 to TRBJ1-4, with 10 bases fitting TRBD1. Germline V CDR1 and CDR2: SGHRS, YFSETQ. CDR3 length: 18 amino acids. The V and J ends lost 1 base and 3 bases, in that order; junction bases with no gene match: 9. This CDR3 reads CASSLPLGQGIANEKLFF. The CDR3 DNA sequence: TGCGCCAGCAGCTTGCCTCTGGGACAGGGGATAGCTAATGAAAAACTGTTTTTT.

This clone was counted a few times. This chain joins TRBV6-6 and TRBJ1-5, with TRBD1 identical over 9 bases. Germline V lookup: CDR1 MNHNY, CDR2 SVGAGI (reference sequence). J lost 1 base, V lost 6 bases, and 1 base had no gene match. The CDR3 is 14 residues long. The CDR3 nucleotides are TGTGCCAGCAGCGACAGGGGGAGCAATCAGCCCCAGCATTTT. It is translated as CASSDRGSNQPQHF.